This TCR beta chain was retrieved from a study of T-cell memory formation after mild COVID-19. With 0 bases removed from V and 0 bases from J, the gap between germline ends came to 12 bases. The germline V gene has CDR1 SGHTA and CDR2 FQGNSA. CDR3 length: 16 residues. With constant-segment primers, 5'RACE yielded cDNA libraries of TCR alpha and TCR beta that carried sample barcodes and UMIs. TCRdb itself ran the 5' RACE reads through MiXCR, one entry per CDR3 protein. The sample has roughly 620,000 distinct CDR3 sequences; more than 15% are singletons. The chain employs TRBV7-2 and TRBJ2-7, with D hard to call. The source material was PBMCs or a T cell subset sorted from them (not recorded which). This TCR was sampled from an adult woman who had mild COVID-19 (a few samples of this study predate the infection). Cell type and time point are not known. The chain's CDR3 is CASSLAGGGSSYEQYF. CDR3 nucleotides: TGTGCCAGCAGCTTAGCGGGTGGCGGAAGCTCCTACGAGCAGTACTTC.